This TCR beta chain was captured by sequencing in a study of T cell responses to AZD1222 COVID-19 vaccine. Trimming removed 2 bases from V and 11 bases from J, with 12 bases in between. The CDR3 contains 12 residues. Germline V gene data show CDR1 as LGHDT and CDR2 as YNNKEL (reference sequence). The method was immunoSEQ multiplex PCR; TCRdb's version includes in-frame clones alone and lacks a portion of them. The repertoire has 45,000 to 55,000 clones, around 80% of them found once; the top ten carry roughly a tenth. As for this clone: Its target is unknown.

Overall study findings and caveats: As reported, nearly half of all spike-specific TCRs target variant regions that are unmutated.

The J gene is TRBJ1-1, the V gene TRBV3-1 (or the pseudogene TRBV3-2), with D uncertain. This TCR came from an adult in good health. The sample here was peripheral blood, taken on day 0 of AZD1222 vaccination. The CDR3 is CASSQYRGRAFF. The CDR3 DNA sequence: TGTGCCAGCAGCCAATATCGGGGTCGTGCTTTCTTT.